Listed below are T cell receptor beta chains from one sample, sequenced in a study of immune evolution from preneoplasia to lung adenocarcinoma. Method: immunoSEQ multiplex PCR; TCRdb's copy keeps in-frame clones and lacks some. This table has 10,000 to 13,000 clones, less than 85% appearing once. Sequencing was performed on FFPE minimally invasive lung adenocarcinoma tissue. All receptors come from a person between 65 and 80 years old with lung adenocarcinoma. CDR3s leave out the opening cysteine and the closing phenylalanine or tryptophan. The order of the fields is J gene, V gene, CDR3 protein.

TRBJ1-2	TRBV29-1	SVEKYGYT
TRBJ1-1	TRBV28	ASNPGGAATEAF
TRBJ1-4	TRBV14	ASSQEGGWDEKLF
TRBJ1-2	TRBV2	ASSEGGGYYGYT
TRBJ2-1	TRBV25-1	ASSDLGLASNEQF
TRBJ1-1	TRBV29-1	SVDRGVTEAF
TRBJ1-5	TRBV30	AWSADRNQPQH
TRBJ1-3	TRBV6-5	ASSYSERSSGNTIY
TRBJ2-3	TRBV14	ASSPYRGTDTQY
TRBJ1-1	TRBV9	ASSATGLEAF
TRBJ1-3	TRBV11-2	ASSFRDGGPGNTIY
TRBJ1-6	TRBV7-9	ASSFSGTGGGDSPLH
TRBJ2-5	TRBV18	ASSPISGGAGETQY
TRBJ2-7	TRBV6-1	ASSILGRILYEQY
TRBJ2-7	TRBV7-9	ASSLRTSASYEQY
TRBJ1-2	TRBV20-1	SGLGLGYT
TRBJ1-1	TRBV27	ASSSPDRRDTEAF
TRBJ2-2	TRBV5-1	ASSLGTSPDGTGELF
TRBJ2-1	TRBV29-1	SGGQGSIYNEQF
TRBJ1-2	TRBV7-9	ASSNTGTANYGYT
TRBJ1-2	TRBV5-1	ASSFSPGEEGYT
TRBJ1-5	TRBV5-1	ASSPGTGGFNQPQH
TRBJ2-5	TRBV20-1	SANKGETQY
TRBJ2-5	TRBV5-1	ASSPVQREGQTQY
TRBJ1-6	TRBV19	AVRGGYNSPLH
TRBJ2-1	TRBV6-5	ASSKGTSGDNEQF
TRBJ2-7	TRBV2	ASSEGWDRSYEQY
TRBJ1-1	TRBV14	ASSQDLEGEAF
TRBJ1-1	TRBV29-1	SVEGGGTRAF
TRBJ1-4	TRBV11-2	ASSLGDRDNEKLF
TRBJ2-7	TRBV13	ASSFSSTSGEYEQY
TRBJ1-2	TRBV28	ASTHQGENYGYT
TRBJ2-5	TRBV2	ASTWDGETQY
TRBJ2-1	TRBV5-8	ASSLVRVYGEQF
TRBJ1-2	TRBV14	ASSQDPGFVYGYT
TRBJ2-1	TRBV9	ASSPGTSGLNEQF
TRBJ2-5	TRBV4-1	ASSQGTSFSLYQETQY
TRBJ1-5	TRBV6-5	ASSYYVGNQPQH
TRBJ2-3	TRBV7-9	ASSVADTQY
TRBJ1-1	TRBV19	ASSNGRMNTEAF
TRBJ2-5	TRBV5-1	ASSLAGTGQETQY
TRBJ2-7	TRBV7-8	ASSGDRGGEQY
TRBJ2-5	TRBV10-1	ASSESRDQRLSY
TRBJ1-2	TRBV30	AWGGRTVYGYT
TRBJ1-5	TRBV7-9	ASSEQGFDQPQH
TRBJ2-5	TRBV4-2	ASSQDGHSKGETQY
TRBJ1-2	TRBV5-5	ASSLAGDYGYT
TRBJ2-1	TRBV15	ATSLGLDEQF